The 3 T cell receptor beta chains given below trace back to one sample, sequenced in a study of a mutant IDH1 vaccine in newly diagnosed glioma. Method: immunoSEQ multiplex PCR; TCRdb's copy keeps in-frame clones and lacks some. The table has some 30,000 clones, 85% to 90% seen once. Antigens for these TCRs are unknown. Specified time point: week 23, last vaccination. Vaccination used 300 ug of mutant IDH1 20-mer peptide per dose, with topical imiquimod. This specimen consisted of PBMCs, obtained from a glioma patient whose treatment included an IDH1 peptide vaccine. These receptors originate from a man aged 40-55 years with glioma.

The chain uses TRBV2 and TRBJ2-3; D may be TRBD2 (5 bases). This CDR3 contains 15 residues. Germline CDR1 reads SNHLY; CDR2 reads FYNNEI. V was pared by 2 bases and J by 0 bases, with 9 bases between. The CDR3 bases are TGTGCCAGCAGTGAAAGGACTCCTAGCACAGATACGCAGTATTTT. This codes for CASSERTPSTDTQYF.

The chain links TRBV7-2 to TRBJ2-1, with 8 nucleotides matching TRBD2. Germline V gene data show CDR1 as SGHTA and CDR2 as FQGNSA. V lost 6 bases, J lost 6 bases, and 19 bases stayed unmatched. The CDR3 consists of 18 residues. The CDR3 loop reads CASSLRVSGRGPSNEQFF. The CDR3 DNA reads TGTGCCAGCAGTTTAAGGGTCAGCGGGAGAGGCCCAAGCAATGAGCAGTTCTTC.

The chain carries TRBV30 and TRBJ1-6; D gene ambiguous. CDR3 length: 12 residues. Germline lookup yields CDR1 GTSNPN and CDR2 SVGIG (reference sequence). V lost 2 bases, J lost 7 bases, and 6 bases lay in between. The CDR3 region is CAWSLPNSPLHF. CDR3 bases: TGTGCCTGGAGTCTTCCAAATTCACCCCTCCACTTT.